The source of this TCR beta chain is a study of post-analysis software for immune sequencing data. The ends lost 3 bases at V and 5 bases at J; junction bases unmatched: 8. The CDR3 runs 15 residues. The germline CDR1 and CDR2 sequences are DFQATT and SNEGSKA (reference sequence). Overall study results and limits: Included in a set of roughly five TRBV segments more frequent in patients than controls were TRBV5-6, TRBV5-1 and TRBV20-1.

TCR beta cDNA libraries had unique molecular identifiers. One entry per CDR3 protein, called by TCRdb with MiXCR from the PCR reads. Of roughly 670,000 distinct CDR3 sequences detected, roughly three fifths appear once; the ten largest clones hold approximately 10%. About this clonotype itself: Antigen specificity is unknown.

The rearrangement links TRBV20-1 to TRBJ2-7; 12 nucleotides match TRBD2. The TCR was taken from a girl aged 2 to 9 with multiple sclerosis. Sequenced sample: blood. CDR3 sequence (DNA): TGCAGTGCTAGCGGACCTAGCGGGAGGGACCACGAGCAGTACTTC. Translated: CSASGPSGRDHEQYF.